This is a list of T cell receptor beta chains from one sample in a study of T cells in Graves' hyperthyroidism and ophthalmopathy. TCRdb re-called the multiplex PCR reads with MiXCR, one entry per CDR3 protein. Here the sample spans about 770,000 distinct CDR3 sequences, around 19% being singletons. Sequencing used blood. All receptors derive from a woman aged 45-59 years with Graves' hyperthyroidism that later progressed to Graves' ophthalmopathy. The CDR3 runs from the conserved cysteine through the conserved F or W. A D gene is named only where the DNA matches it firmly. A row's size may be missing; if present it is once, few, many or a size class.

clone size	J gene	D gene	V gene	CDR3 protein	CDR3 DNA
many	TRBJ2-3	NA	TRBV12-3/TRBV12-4	CASSSGRLGASTDTQYF	TGTGCCAGCAGTTCCGGCCGACTAGGGGCTAGCACAGATACGCAGTATTTT
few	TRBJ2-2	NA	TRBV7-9	CASSFFQGSYTGELFF	TGTGCCAGCAGCTTCTTCCAGGGATCGTACACCGGGGAGCTGTTTTTT
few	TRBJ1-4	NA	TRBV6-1	CASSARDPKEKLFF	TGTGCCAGCAGTGCCCGGGACCCGAAGGAAAAACTGTTTTTT
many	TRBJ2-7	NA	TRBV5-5	CASSAGTVEAYEQYF	TGTGCCAGCAGCGCGGGGACAGTGGAAGCCTACGAGCAGTACTTC
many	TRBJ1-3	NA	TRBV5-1	CASSLVGTGNTIYF	TGCGCCAGCAGCTTGGTTGGAACTGGAAACACCATATATTTT
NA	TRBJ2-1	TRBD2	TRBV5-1	CASRPSGGAGNEQFF	TGCGCCAGCAGGCCTAGCGGGGGGGCCGGCAATGAGCAGTTCTTC
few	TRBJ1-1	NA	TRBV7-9	CASSLAIAGTEAFF	TGTGCCAGCAGCTTAGCGATAGCGGGGACTGAAGCTTTCTTT
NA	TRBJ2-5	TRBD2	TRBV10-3	CAISEFLAGGLGETQYF	TGTGCCATCAGTGAGTTTTTAGCGGGGGGGCTTGGAGAGACCCAGTACTTC
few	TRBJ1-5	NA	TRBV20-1	CSARDSVLGNQPQHF	TGCAGTGCTAGGGACAGCGTCTTAGGCAATCAGCCCCAGCATTTT
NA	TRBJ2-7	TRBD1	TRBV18	CASSTTGGSYEQYF	TGTGCCAGCTCGACGACAGGGGGCTCCTACGAGCAGTACTTC
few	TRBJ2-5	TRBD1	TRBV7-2	CASSSDRGTMLETQYF	TGTGCCAGCAGCTCGGACAGGGGGACAATGTTAGAGACCCAGTACTTC
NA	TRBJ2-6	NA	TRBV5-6	CAVANTGANVLTF	TGTGCCGTTGCGAATACTGGGGCCAACGTCCTGACTTTC
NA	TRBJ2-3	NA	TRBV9	CASSSPGVTQYF	TGTGCCAGCAGCTCCCCGGGGGTTACGCAGTATTTT
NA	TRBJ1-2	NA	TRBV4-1	CASSQPRDTGYGYTF	TGCGCCAGCAGCCAACCCCGGGACACCGGCTATGGCTACACCTTC
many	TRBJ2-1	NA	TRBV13	CASSLRRSGFYNEQFF	TGTGCCAGCAGCTTACGGCGGTCAGGGTTCTACAATGAGCAGTTCTTC
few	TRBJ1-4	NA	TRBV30	CAWTPPGEKLFF	TGTGCCTGGACCCCGCCGGGGGAAAAACTGTTTTTT
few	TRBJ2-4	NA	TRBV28	CASSTPGPNIQYF	TGTGCCAGCAGTACCCCGGGGCCGAACATTCAGTACTTC
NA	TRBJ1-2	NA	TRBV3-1	CAGSQEIRRGNYGYTF	TGTGCCGGCAGCCAAGAAATCCGGAGGGGAAACTATGGCTACACCTTC
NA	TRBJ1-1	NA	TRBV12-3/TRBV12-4	CASSFGSWTEAFF	TGTGCCAGCAGTTTTGGGAGCTGGACTGAAGCTTTCTTT
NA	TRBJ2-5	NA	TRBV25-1	CASSDPGHPQETQYF	TGTGCCAGCAGTGATCCTGGACATCCCCAAGAGACCCAGTACTTC
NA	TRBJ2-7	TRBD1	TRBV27	CASSHWDRGSYEQYF	TGTGCCAGCAGTCACTGGGACAGGGGGTCCTACGAGCAGTACTTC
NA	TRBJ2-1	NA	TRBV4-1	CASRQGNYNEQFF	TGCGCCAGCAGACAGGGAAACTACAATGAGCAGTTCTTC
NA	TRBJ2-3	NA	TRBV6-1	CASSISPDTQYF	TGTGCCAGCAGCATATCTCCGGATACGCAGTATTTT
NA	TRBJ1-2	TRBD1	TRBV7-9	CASSPKGQGANYGYTF	TGTGCCAGCAGCCCTAAAGGACAGGGAGCTAACTATGGCTACACCTTC
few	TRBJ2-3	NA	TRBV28	CASRGLVGNLDTQYF	TGTGCCAGCAGAGGACTTGTGGGTAATTTGGATACGCAGTATTTT
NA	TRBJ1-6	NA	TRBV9	CASSATGGTYNSPLHF	TGTGCCAGCAGCGCAACGGGGGGGACCTATAATTCACCCCTCCACTTT
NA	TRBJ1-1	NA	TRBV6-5	CASSYSMPAVNTEAFF	TGTGCCAGCAGTTACTCGATGCCAGCCGTGAACACTGAAGCTTTCTTT
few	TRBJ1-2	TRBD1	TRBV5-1	CASSLGATGDYGYTF	TGCGCCAGCAGCTTGGGAGCCACAGGGGACTATGGCTACACCTTC
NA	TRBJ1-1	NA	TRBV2	CASRLLGGTEAFF	TGTGCCAGCAGATTACTGGGGGGCACTGAAGCTTTCTTT
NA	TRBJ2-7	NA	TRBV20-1	CSAQPGRPATNADYEQYF	TGCAGTGCTCAACCTGGGAGGCCCGCCACGAATGCCGACTACGAGCAGTACTTC
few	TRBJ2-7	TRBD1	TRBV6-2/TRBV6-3	CASGGQSSYEQYF	TGTGCCAGCGGGGGACAGAGCTCCTACGAGCAGTACTTC
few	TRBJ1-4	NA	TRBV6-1	CASTDRGEKLFF	TGTGCCAGCACCGATCGGGGTGAAAAACTGTTTTTT
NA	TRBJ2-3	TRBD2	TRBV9	CASSGGSGGITDTQYF	TGTGCCAGCAGCGGGGGAAGCGGGGGGATCACAGATACGCAGTATTTT
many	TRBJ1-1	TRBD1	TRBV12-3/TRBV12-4	CASSTGETEAFF	TGTGCCAGCAGTACAGGGGAAACTGAAGCTTTCTTT
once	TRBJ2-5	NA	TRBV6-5	CASSYSRSGVKETQYF	TGTGCCAGCAGTTACTCGCGCAGTGGGGTAAAAGAGACCCAGTACTTC
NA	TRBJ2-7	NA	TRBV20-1	CSARDHTGPYEQYF	TGCAGTGCTAGAGATCACACGGGGCCCTACGAGCAGTACTTC